This T cell receptor beta chain is drawn from a study of radiotherapy plus CTLA-4 blockade in lung cancer. Regarding the study as a whole: Early blood T cell clone dynamics, with interferon-beta, were reported to best predict response. There was expansion of tumor-derived TCR clones in blood after radiotherapy plus ipilimumab.

Chemo-refractory metastatic non-small-cell lung cancer patients were treated with focal radiation plus CTLA-4 blockade with ipilimumab. Germline lookup yields CDR1 KGHSH and CDR2 LQKENI. Deletions cut 2 bases from V and 1 base from J, with 14 bases between. This CDR3 has 16 residues. Turning to this clone: Its antigen is as yet unknown.

TCRdb's copy holds only in-frame clones and misses some; the assay was immunoSEQ multiplex PCR. The sample has about 1,600 clones, roughly 90% seen once. The sequence was collected from a human donor with non-small cell lung cancer who had a complete response to radiotherapy plus ipilimumab. The V gene is TRBV18, the J gene TRBJ1-1; D is unclear. The source material was tumor tissue, sampled from a patient treated with radiotherapy plus ipilimumab. CDR3 nucleotide sequence: TGTGCCAGCTCACCAGCGCCGGGCAGAGCGAACACTGAAGCTTTCTTT. This encodes CASSPAPGRANTEAFF.